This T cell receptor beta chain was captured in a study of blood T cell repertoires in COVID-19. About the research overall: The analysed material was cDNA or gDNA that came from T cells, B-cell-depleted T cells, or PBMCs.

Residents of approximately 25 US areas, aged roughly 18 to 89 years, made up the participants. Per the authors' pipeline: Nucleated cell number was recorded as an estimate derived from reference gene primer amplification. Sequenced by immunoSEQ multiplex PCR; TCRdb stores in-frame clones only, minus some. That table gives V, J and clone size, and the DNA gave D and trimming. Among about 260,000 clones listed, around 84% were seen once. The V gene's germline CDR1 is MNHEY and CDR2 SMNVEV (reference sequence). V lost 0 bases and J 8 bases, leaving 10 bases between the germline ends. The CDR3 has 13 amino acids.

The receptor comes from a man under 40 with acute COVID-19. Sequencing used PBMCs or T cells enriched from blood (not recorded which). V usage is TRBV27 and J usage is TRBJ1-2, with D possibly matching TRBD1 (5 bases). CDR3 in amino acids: CASSLSGLPGYTF. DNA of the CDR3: TGTGCCAGCAGTTTATCGGGGCTCCCGGGCTACACCTTC.